The clone carrying this T cell receptor (beta chain) was observed a few times. Its antigen is still unknown. These data belong to a study of cytomegalovirus exposure and HLA in healthy donors. Study-wide results and limits: Earlier findings revealed that most TCR beta V segments proved productive either about 87% or about 30% of the time. TCR sequences were mostly rare, though some public TCRs occurred in many donors. Associated with HLA alleles at 0.05 false discovery rate in a later analysis were around 15,000 TCR beta sequences.

PCR involved 60 Vbeta and 13 Jbeta primers. Assay used: immunoSEQ multiplex PCR; TCRdb lists only in-frame clones, some missing. Here the sample spans 57,000 or so clones, approximately 70% being singletons. V shed 4 bases, J shed 5 bases, and the junction held 22 bases outside the gene matches. This CDR3 comprises 21 residues. Germline assignment: CDR1 SGHDN and CDR2 FVKESK. This clonotype was sampled from a woman aged 60 to 75 in good health and CMV-seropositive. The chain is built from TRBV14 and TRBJ2-5; 13 bases line up with TRBD2. Sequences were obtained from PBMCs. This CDR3 is CASSPIRGFDTGLAGRETQYF. The DNA of the CDR3 is TGTGCCAGCAGCCCGATTAGAGGTTTCGACACGGGACTAGCGGGGCGGGAGACCCAGTACTTC.